This T cell receptor beta chain comes out of a study of response to subunit inactivated influenza vaccine. As concerns this clonotype: The antigen is not known.

Study outcomes and limitations: After each seasonal influenza vaccination, few new T cells are recruited, the authors suggested.

Trimming cost V 3 bases and J 0 bases, with 9 bases left between them. Germline V gives CDR1 KGHSH, CDR2 LQKENI. This CDR3 is 15 amino acids long. TCRdb re-analysed the RT-PCR reads in MiXCR, keeping a single row per CDR3 protein. The sample holds some 850,000 distinct CDR3 sequences; 18% are singletons and the top ten take approximately 11%. This receptor was obtained from a man between 45 and 60 years old who received an inactivated influenza vaccine. The V and J genes are TRBV18 and TRBJ2-1; D uncertain. The sequencing used PBMCs from blood, collected roughly 5 days after vaccination. CDR3 amino acids: CASSPAQHSYNEQFF. DNA of the CDR3: TGTGCCAGCTCACCGGCGCAGCACTCCTACAATGAGCAGTTCTTC.